This T cell receptor beta chain was recovered during a study of cytomegalovirus exposure and HLA in healthy donors (dated by TCRdb to the late 2010s). Study-level background: In an earlier analysis of under 750 of the donors, around 290 Gb of sequence data and some 120 million unique TCR beta sequences from 150 million to 200 million T cells were reported. Donor age, sex, ethnicity and CMV serostatus were collected together with the repertoire data. The study was designed to test whether signatures of past pathogen exposure could be identified by cataloging public T cell receptors. The study combined high-throughput TCR immunosequencing, statistical association of individual TCRs with disease status, and machine learning to predict cytomegalovirus infection status. Typing coverage differed by locus: A, B, C, DRB1 and DQB1 were typed in roughly 629-630 donors, DQA1 in roughly 500, DPA1 in 600 to 610, and DPB1 in approximately 450. To decide whether each TCR beta V gene segment behaved as functional or pseudogenic, an earlier analysis of approximately 600 of the donors relied on high-throughput TCR beta sequencing. A separate validation cohort of roughly 120 different subjects was used in addition to the roughly 700-subject first cohort. Genome-wide SNP genotypes for about 55% of the roughly 670 donors were used in a later genetic analysis, which treated that subset as a discovery cohort. All discovery cohort repertoires had been generated using a single sequencing platform. An early release that covered 500 to 800 HLA-typed donors contained approximately 300 gigabases of sequencing data and 70 million to 100 million unique TCR sequences. Among the roughly 400 genotyped donors, roughly 80% belonged to the genetic ancestry cluster associated with self-reported Caucasian donors. The T cell repertoires of several hundred subjects were profiled by immunosequencing and related to cytomegalovirus serostatus. In the later analysis, no new phenotypic data were used to find candidate immune exposures; instead, reliance was placed on TCR beta sequences and their occurrence across donors. HLA typing covered class I and class II loci at four-digit resolution. A later analysis re-analyzed previously published TCR beta repertoires from approximately 700 donors and added high-resolution HLA genotyping to study TCR occurrence patterns. Four or five DR-DQ haplotypes were handled as single units for association and clustering, since linkage in the cohort was strong. Across roughly 420 genotyped donors of the cohort, an average of approximately 240,000 unique TCR beta nucleotide sequences per donor were sequenced, and 15% to 20% of those sequences were non-productive. Overall study results and their limits: A group of highly shared sequence variants was considered likely to be a technical artifact of the sequencing pipeline. The study gave a list of 150 to 200 TCR beta chains associated with cytomegalovirus. Correlated functional status among segregating V segments might be attributable to linkage disequilibrium, but an unknown experimental factor could not be ruled out. Immune exposure information for the cohort was limited to CMV serostatus. Assigning TCR associations to individual alleles was difficult when HLA alleles, especially DR and DQ, strongly co-occurred. The cohort was sequenced for TCR beta chains only, and without alpha or paired-chain data the features that could be detected were limited. Compared with equally common non-associated chains, HLA-associated TCR beta chains in a later analysis were more clonally expanded and had lower generation probabilities. Some IMGT-functional V segments, including TRBV6-2 and TRBV6-3, could not be told apart with the 87-base-pair reads, so those segments were excluded. Because HLA typing was missing for some donors at each locus, association tests included only the typed subset. Compared with the roughly 670-donor mean, donors in an Asian-associated ancestry cluster had fewer N-insertions in productive TCRs, according to a later genetic analysis. The earlier analysis of about 600 of the donors excluded seventeen rarely observed V segments, including chromosome 9 orphons, because counts were too low. Most TCR sequences were seen in very few donors, while some public TCRs were found in many individuals. At a false discovery rate of 0.05, a later analysis linked around 15,000 TCR beta sequences to specific HLA alleles. Sequencing depth was assumed to be roughly uniform across donors in the presence/absence analyses, though that assumption may not hold. A further reported finding was that TCR beta sequences accurately predicted the HLA-A and HLA-B alleles for most subjects in the first cohort. An earlier analysis of around 600 of the donors showed that most TCR beta V segments appeared in productive rearrangements either about 87% or about 30% of the time, which broadly matched IMGT annotations. V-gene and J-gene trimming of TCR beta chains was associated with a missense DCLRE1C variant in a later genetic analysis, and the association was replicated in an independent cohort. The classifier was reported to diagnose cytomegalovirus status with high specificity and sensitivity in both the original and validation cohorts. According to the authors, the approach could potentially be generalized to other disease states and immunological phenotypes. In vitro tests confirmed that a few of the cytomegalovirus-associated TCR beta chains recognize cytomegalovirus antigens. A later analysis found that TCR association rates varied across HLA loci, with DRB1 alleles showing the most associated TCRs and HLA-C alleles the fewest. In a later analysis, several top co-occurrence clusters were reported to appear linked to parvovirus B19, influenza, CMV and Epstein-Barr virus. A later analysis found that most CMV-associated TCR beta chains appeared HLA-restricted, with HLA associations seemingly driven largely by CMV exposure.

The cohort was made up of 500 to 800 healthy bone marrow donors. At the time of sampling, every cohort member was nominally healthy, though immune exposures that went unrecorded were likely present. The donor tested CMV seronegative and was one of the 352 seronegative cohort members. A peripheral blood sample was collected from each donor, and TCR beta sequencing was performed on peripheral blood mononuclear cells. The Qiagen DNeasy Blood Extraction Kit was used to extract genomic DNA from the blood cell samples. A note on this clone: This clone's antigen is unknown. No base quality information exists; no much larger clone differs at one position.

Measured from the cysteine to the phenylalanine, the CDR3 is 14 residues long. The retained sequence is limited to the CDR3, 42 bases, with the frame set at the first base. V is pruned by 5 bases and J by 5 bases, leaving 6 bases of the junction without a gene match. The germline V gene specifies SGHTA as CDR1 and FQGTGA as CDR2. Libraries came from the immunoSEQ multiplex PCR assay. The multiplex PCR relied on a mix of 60 forward primers for TCR Vbeta segments and 13 reverse primers for TCR Jbeta segments. A multiplex PCR assay on genomic DNA amplified the CDR3 region of rearranged TCR beta genes. The Illumina HiSeq System was used to sequence the amplified TCR beta libraries as 87-base-pair reads. Concerning the study's data processing: Across the 670 or so repertoires, a later analysis counted 80 million or so unique TCR beta chains, roughly 11 million of which were shared by at least two donors. A nearest-neighbor algorithm error-corrected the raw reads and collapsed the reads into unique sequences, merging closely related sequences to remove PCR and sequencing errors. CDR3 sequences were aligned to IMGT reference sequences to assign V, D and J gene segments. For a sequence to be retained, at least a six-nucleotide match to both a V gene segment and a J gene segment was required. Rearrangements were classified as productive when the CDR3 lacked stop codons and remained in frame with V and J, and all other rearrangements were classified as non-productive. Following IMGT convention, CDR3 was defined as the stretch from the second conserved V-encoded cysteine up to the conserved J-encoded phenylalanine. In an earlier analysis of roughly 610 of the donors, sequences lacking an unambiguous match to a single V gene segment were excluded. An earlier analysis of roughly 590 of the donors called V segments functional above 56.7% productive rearrangements and segregating when the between-donor standard deviation exceeded 5%. A statistical classification framework was built for diagnosing cytomegalovirus status from the catalog of TCR beta chain sequences. A later analysis assigned V and J genes by comparing TCR nucleotide sequences with IMGT/GENE-DB human TR gene sequences. A later analysis assigned CDR3 sequences and most-parsimonious VDJ recombination scenarios with the TCRdist pipeline. A later analysis defined each TCR beta chain by its CDR3 amino acid sequence plus V-gene family, and excluded reads lacking a unique V-gene family. In a later analysis, approximately 640 highly shared, low-generation-probability nucleotide sequences were removed to address suspected cross-contamination and a sequencing artifact. In a later analysis, a clonal expansion index was calculated for each public chain from normalized within-repertoire ranks of inferred template counts. A later analysis computed generation probabilities with a VDJ recombination model fitted to out-of-frame rearrangements, and checked the results against IGoR. A later analysis scored TCR-TCR, TCR-HLA and TCR-CMV co-occurrence with hypergeometric tests, applying a repertoire-size bias correction to TCR pairs. In a later analysis, false discovery rates were estimated by permuting HLA or CMV assignments 20 times. In a later analysis, co-occurring TCRs were grouped with DBSCAN, and TCRdist sequence similarity was added when clustering was performed within HLA-allele-positive subsets. Repertoires with fewer than 30,000 or more than 120,000 public chains, plus five repertoires with anomalous nucleotide sharing, were excluded from co-occurrence clustering. The immuneACCESS repertoire file appears here via TCRdb, limited to in-frame rearrangements. These files lack a portion of the clones; in checked studies, under half of the deficit traces to unresolved V genes, and the cause of the others is not known. From that table come the V and J calls and clone size; the DNA was used to work out D and trimming. The table for this sample lists 130,000 to 150,000 clones; around 82% of them were counted only once. The ten largest clones take up just under 3% of the sample.

This sequence uses TRBV7-3 and TRBJ2-5, and TRBD1 aligns with 9 junction nucleotides. Specimen: PBMCs. This clonotype originated in a female donor in good health and CMV-seronegative. The CDR3 region: CASSLFGTGETQYF. In nucleotide form, the sequence is TGTGCCAGCAGCCTATTTGGGACAGGGGAGACCCAGTACTTC.